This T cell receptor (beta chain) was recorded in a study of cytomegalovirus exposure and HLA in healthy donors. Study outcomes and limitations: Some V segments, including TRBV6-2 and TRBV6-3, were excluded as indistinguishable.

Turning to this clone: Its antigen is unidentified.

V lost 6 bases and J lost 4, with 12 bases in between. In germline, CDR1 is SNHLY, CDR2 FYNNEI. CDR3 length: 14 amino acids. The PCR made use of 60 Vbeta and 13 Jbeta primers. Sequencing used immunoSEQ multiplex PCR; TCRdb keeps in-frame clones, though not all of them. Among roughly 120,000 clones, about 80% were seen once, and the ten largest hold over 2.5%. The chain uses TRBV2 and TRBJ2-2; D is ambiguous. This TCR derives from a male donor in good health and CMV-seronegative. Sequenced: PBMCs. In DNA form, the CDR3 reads TGTGCCAGCAGCGGGTACCGATCCACCGGGGAGCTGTTTTTT. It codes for CASSGYRSTGELFF.